These T cell receptor gamma chains were read from a single sample in a study of human gamma delta and Vdelta1 T cells. TCRdb reanalysed the PCR reads via CATT. Seen here are approximately 8,400 gamma-chain clones, 40% to 50% observed once, and the top ten hold over 2%. No antigen has been identified for these receptors. The source material was Vdelta1 gamma-delta T cells from blood grown in culture (DOT cells). The receptors shown here come from a human donor in good health. The CDR3 runs from the conserved cysteine through the conserved F or W. Fields, in order: V gene, J gene, clone size, CDR3 length, CDR3 DNA, CDR3 protein. Expanded clones are given a class, and other clones once, few, many or no size at all.

TRGV8	TRGJP2	-	14	TGTGCCACCTGGGATAGGAGTAGTGATTGGATCAAGACGTTT	CATWDRSSDWIKTF
TRGV8	TRGJP1	-	15	TGTGCCACCTGGGATAGGCTGACCACTGGTTGGTTCAAGATATTT	CATWDRLTTGWFKIF
TRGV10	TRGJ1/TRGJ2	-	13	TGTGCTGCGTGGGTCCTTAATTATTATAAGAAACTCTTT	CAAWVLNYYKKLF
TRGV4	TRGJP1	few	14	TGTGCCACCTGGGATGGGCCGGCTCGTTGGTTCAAGATATTT	CATWDGPARWFKIF
TRGV8	TRGJ1/TRGJ2	few	14	TGTGCCACCTGGCCACCGTCGAATTATTATAAGAAACTCTTT	CATWPPSNYYKKLF
TRGV2	TRGJ1/TRGJ2	few	11	TGTGCCACCTGGGACGGCCACAAAATGCTCTTT	CATWDGHKMLF
TRGV2	TRGJ1/TRGJ2	-	12	TGTGCCACCTGGGACGGGCGCCATAAGAAACTCTTT	CATWDGRHKKLF
TRGV3	TRGJ1/TRGJ2	-	14	TGTGCCACCTGGGACATGTTGAATTATTATAAGAAACTCTTT	CATWDMLNYYKKLF
TRGV2	TRGJ1/TRGJ2	-	15	TGTGCCACCTGGGACGGAGATGGGACTTATTATAAGAAACTCTTT	CATWDGDGTYYKKLF
TRGV9	TRGJ1/TRGJ2	-	16	TGTGCCTTGTGGGAGGCGACAAATAAGAATTATTATAAGAAACTCTTT	CALWEATNKNYYKKLF
TRGV8	TRGJ1/TRGJ2	-	13	TGTGCCACCTGGGGCCCAAAATACAATAAGAAACTCTTT	CATWGPKYNKKLF
TRGV5	TRGJ1/TRGJ2	few	14	TGTGCCACCTGGGACAGGCATAACGGCTATAAGAAACTCTTT	CATWDRHNGYKKLF
TRGV9	TRGJ1/TRGJ2	-	10	TGTGCCTTGTGGGAGGGGGGGAAACTCTTT	CALWEGGKLF
TRGV9	TRGJ1/TRGJ2	-	14	TGTGCCTTGTGGGAGACGACGAATTATTATAAGAAACTCTTT	CALWETTNYYKKLF
TRGV3	TRGJ1/TRGJ2	-	13	TGTGCCACCTGGGACAGCTATTATTATAAGAAACTCTTT	CATWDSYYYKKLF
TRGV8	TRGJ1/TRGJ2	medium-sized	12	TGTGCCACCTGGGATAGATATTATAAGAAACTCTTT	CATWDRYYKKLF
TRGV4	TRGJP2	few	16	TGTGCCACCTGGGTTGGAAAGTGGGGTAGTGATTGGATCAAGACGTTT	CATWVGKWGSDWIKTF
TRGV8	TRGJP2	-	13	TGTGCCACCTGGGATCGGCGGAATTGGATCAAGACGTTT	CATWDRRNWIKTF
TRGV4	TRGJ1/TRGJ2	-	14	TGTGCCACCTGGGATGCCCGGTCTTATTATAAGAAACTCTTT	CATWDARSYYKKLF
TRGV2	TRGJ1/TRGJ2	-	14	TGTGCCACCTGGGACGGGCCGAGCTACTATAAGAAACTCTTT	CATWDGPSYYKKLF
TRGV2	TRGJP2	few	15	TGTGCCACCTGGGACGCTAGGGGATATAATTGGATCAAGACGTTT	CATWDARGYNWIKTF
TRGV9	TRGJ1/TRGJ2	-	14	TGTGCCTTGTGGGAGGCCCACCCTTATTATAAGAAACTCTTT	CALWEAHPYYKKLF
TRGV4	TRGJ1/TRGJ2	few	12	TGTGCCACCTGGGAAATATATTATAAGAAACTCTTT	CATWEIYYKKLF
TRGV10	TRGJ1/TRGJ2	-	12	TGTGCTGCGTGGGAGCCTTATTATAAGAAACTCTTT	CAAWEPYYKKLF
TRGV4	TRGJ1/TRGJ2	-	14	TGTGCCACCTGGGACAGGCTTGGGATTTATAAGAAACTCTTT	CATWDRLGIYKKLF